The 23 T cell receptor beta chains given below trace back to one sample, sequenced in a study of breast tumors, draining lymph nodes, adjacent tissues. Axillary draining lymph nodes of breast cancer patients supplied the node samples. Each CDR3 protein gets one entry after TCRdb re-called the multiplex PCR reads with MiXCR. Of more than 100,000 distinct CDR3 sequences listed, around 24% were seen once; the top ten hold about 2.4%. Sequencing was performed on axillary lymph node tissue. The source of these receptors is a female donor with breast cancer. Some clones in this sample may be carry-over from other donors' samples.

This clonotype has a count of ten or more. V and J are TRBV20-1 and TRBJ2-1; perhaps TRBD2 as D (5 bases). CDR3 length: 16 amino acids. The germline gives CDR1 DFQATT, CDR2 SNEGSKA (reference sequence). V lost 6 bases to trimming and J lost 0 bases, with 18 bases between them. The CDR3 sequence is CSAEDRARSSYNEQFF. The CDR3 DNA sequence: TGCAGTGCGGAGGATCGGGCACGGAGCTCCTACAATGAGCAGTTCTTC.

The sample holds a few counts of this clonotype. The chain uses TRBV28 and TRBJ1-3; D is unclear. The V end was cut by 5 bases, the J end by 2 bases, with 10 bases between. This CDR3 is 14 amino acids long. CDR1 is MDHEN, CDR2 SYDVKM, per germline. In DNA form, the CDR3 reads TGTGCCAGCAGTCTCAGGAAAGCTGGAAACACCATATATTTT. Amino acid sequence: CASSLRKAGNTIYF.

At least ten counts were recorded for this clonotype. The gene calls are TRBV13 and TRBJ1-4; D gene uncertain. This CDR3 comprises 13 residues. Germline CDR1 PRHDT, CDR2 FYEKMQ (reference sequence). The V gene lost 5 bases and the J gene lost 5 bases, with 9 bases spanning the gap. The DNA of the CDR3 is TGTGCCAGCAGCCTGGGCCGCAATGAAAAACTGTTTTTT. This translates into CASSLGRNEKLFF.

This clonotype has at least ten counts. V and J are TRBV7-8 and TRBJ1-5, with a possible D match to TRBD1 (6 bases). The CDR3 runs 16 residues. V dropped 1 base and J dropped 0 bases, with 10 bases sitting between them. Germline V gene sequence: CDR1 SGHVS, CDR2 FQNEAQ. The CDR3 DNA is TGTGCCAGCAGCTTAGGGGGGGCAGTTAGCAATCAGCCCCAGCATTTT. Translating gives CASSLGGAVSNQPQHF. The full variable domain, in which reference TRBV7-8 and TRBJ1-5 provide the parts outside the CDR3, is GAGVSQSPRYKVAKRGQDVALRCDPISGHVSLFWYQQALGQGPEFLTYFQNEAQLDKSGLPSDRFFAERPEGSVSTLKIQRTQQEDSAVYLCASSLGGAVSNQPQHFGDGTRLSIL.

This clonotype was observed many times. The chain employs TRBV15 and TRBJ2-1; no clear D. CDR1 is LNHNV, CDR2 YYDKDF, per germline (reference sequence). CDR3 length equals 15 residues. V was clipped by 0 bases and J by 2 bases, with 8 bases between them. CDR3 DNA: TGTGCCACCAGCAGAGATCCCGGAGCCTACAATGAGCAGTTCTTC. It specifies CATSRDPGAYNEQFF.

This clonotype was detected a few times. The J gene is TRBJ1-5, the V gene TRBV11-2, with unresolved D. Trimming took off 11 bases at V and 1 base at J, with 18 bases between the two ends. The germline V gene encodes CDR1 SGHAT and CDR2 FQNNGV. The CDR3 consists of 15 residues. The CDR3 DNA follows: TGTGCCGGATACACCCTCGGGCAGAGCAATCAGCCCCAGCATTTT. Encoded protein: CAGYTLGQSNQPQHF.

There are many counts of this clonotype. This chain uses TRBV20-1 with TRBJ2-3; 9 bases fit TRBD2. With V trimmed by 0 bases and J by 1 base, 5 bases remained unmatched. The germline gives CDR1 DFQATT, CDR2 SNEGSKA (reference sequence). The CDR3 covers 16 residues. CDR3 loop: CSARDQGGRGTDTQYF. CDR3 sequence (DNA): TGCAGTGCTAGAGATCAAGGCGGGAGGGGCACAGATACGCAGTATTTT.

This clonotype was seen at least ten times. The CDR3: CASSLGGLSRDTQYF. DNA of the CDR3: TGCGCCAGCAGCTTAGGGGGACTCTCCCGTGATACGCAGTATTTT. This chain joins TRBV5-1 and TRBJ2-3, with D perhaps being TRBD1 or TRBD2 (6 bases each). CDR1 is SGHRS, CDR2 YFSETQ, per germline. The V end lost 2 bases, the J end lost 6 bases, and 16 bases lay between the germline ends. The CDR3 is made up of 15 amino acids.

In its sample, this clonotype was seen a few times. The V call is TRBV19, the J call TRBJ1-2; TRBD1 matches 8 bases. The CDR3 consists of 11 residues. The V segment lost 9 bases and the J segment 7 bases; nucleotides outside the gene matches: 4. Germline V CDR1 and CDR2: LNHDA, SQIVND (reference sequence). CDR3 sequence: CASGQGAGYTF. In DNA form, the CDR3 reads TGTGCCAGCGGACAGGGAGCTGGCTACACCTTC.

This clonotype showed up many times. The chain has TRBV29-1 and TRBJ2-5; 8 bases are shared with TRBD1. Germline V gene lookup returns CDR1 SQVTM and CDR2 ANQGSEA. V was pared by 7 bases and J by 5 bases, with 3 bases of the junction left unmatched. The CDR3 totals 11 residues. The CDR3 region is CSATGGETQYF. CDR3 nucleotides: TGCAGCGCCACAGGGGGGGAGACCCAGTACTTC. Variable domain in full (rest from reference TRBV29-1 and TRBJ2-5): SAVISQKPSRDICQRGTSLTIQCQVDSQVTMMFWYRQQPGQSLTLIATANQGSEATYESGFVIDKFPISRPNLTFSTLTVSNMSPEDSSIYLCSATGGETQYFGPGTRLLVL.

There are a few counts of this clonotype. The rearrangement links TRBV6-5 to TRBJ2-1; D is possibly TRBD1 (6 bases). Germline-derived CDR1 and CDR2 are MNHEY and SVGAGI. Trimming removed 0 bases from V and 4 bases from J, with 19 bases in between. There are 18 residues in the CDR3. The CDR3 nucleotides read TGTGCCAGCAGTTACTCGCCTACCGCAGGGGTAACTTACAATGAGCAGTTCTTC. Its translation: CASSYSPTAGVTYNEQFF.

The chain links TRBV20-1 to TRBJ2-7, with 10 bases identical to TRBD1. Trimming at V came to 6 bases and at J to 0 bases, leaving 17 bases not matched to a gene. CDR3 size: 18 residues. Germline CDR1 and CDR2: DFQATT and SNEGSKA (reference sequence). CDR3 sequence reads: CSAKALGQGKEPSYEQYF. CDR3 nucleotide sequence: TGCAGTGCCAAAGCCCTGGGACAGGGGAAAGAACCCTCCTACGAGCAGTACTTC.

To note about this clonotype: Since a much larger clone is just one base distant, this may be a read error. This chain joins TRBV5-4 and TRBJ2-1; TRBD1 agrees at 7 bases. CDR1 is SGHNT, CDR2 YYREEE, per germline (reference sequence). The CDR3 is 15 residues long. The CDR3 coding sequence is TGTGCCAGCAGCCCGGGACAGCTCGACTACGATGAGCAGTTCTTC. Translation gives CASSPGQLDYDEQFF. Using reference TRBV5-4 and TRBJ2-1 for the parts outside the CDR3, the full variable domain is ETGVTQSPTHLIKTRGQQVTLRCSSQSGHNTVSWYQQALGQGPQFIFQYYREEENGRGNFPPRFSGLQFPNYSSELNVNALELDDSALYLCASSPGQLDYDEQFFGPGTRLTVL.

A remark on this clonotype: This could be a read error, since a much larger clone is one nucleotide away. The chain combines TRBV14 with TRBJ1-3; D remains unclear. The V gene's germline CDR1 is SGHDN and CDR2 FVKESK. This CDR3 has 13 amino acids. The CDR3 sequence: CASTLSEGSTIYF. Here the CDR3 DNA reads TGTGCCAGCACCCTATCTGAAGGAAGCACCATATATTTT.

Note on this clonotype: One base away lies a much larger clone, so this may be a sequencing read error. The rearrangement joins TRBV7-6 to TRBJ1-3; TRBD1 might be the D (6 bases). The germline V gene encodes CDR1 SGHVS and CDR2 FNYEAQ. The CDR3 runs 14 residues. The CDR3 region has the DNA TGTGCCAGCAACTTAGGCGGACAGTGGGACACCATATATTTT. Its protein is CASNLGGQWDTIYF.

The sample holds many counts of this clonotype. The chain couples TRBV19 to TRBJ2-1; 8 bases fit TRBD2. Germline trimming cut 4 bases from V and 3 bases from J; bases unmatched to any gene: 2. There are 14 residues in the CDR3. Germline CDR1 LNHDA, CDR2 SQIVND (reference sequence). The CDR3 loop is CASSRGLGYNEQFF. The CDR3 DNA reads TGTGCCAGTAGTAGGGGACTAGGCTACAATGAGCAGTTCTTC.

The V and J genes are TRBV19 and TRBJ2-2; 10 nucleotides match TRBD2. The CDR3 is 17 residues long. Looked up from germline, CDR1 is LNHDA and CDR2 is SQIVND (reference sequence). V gave up 2 bases and J gave up 1 base; unmatched junction bases: 4. CDR3 sequence reads: CASSIWLAGENTGELFF. The DNA of the CDR3 is TGTGCCAGTAGTATATGGCTAGCGGGAGAGAACACCGGGGAGCTGTTTTTT.

This clonotype was observed at least ten times. This chain connects TRBV20-1 to TRBJ1-4; D not certain. Germline CDR1 DFQATT, CDR2 SNEGSKA (reference sequence). The CDR3 covers 11 residues. The DNA of the CDR3 is TGCGGAATAGGAGACCCCGGAAAACTGTTTTTT. Translated, it gives CGIGDPGKLFF.

V is TRBV4-1 and J is TRBJ2-3, with 8 nucleotides matching TRBD2. The CDR3 has 16 residues. Unmatched junction bases numbered 5, after V lost 1 base and J lost 2 bases. Germline V gene lookup returns CDR1 MGHRA and CDR2 YSYEKL. CDR3 coding DNA: TGCGCCAGCAGCCAAGCGGGAGGGACCACCACAGATACGCAGTATTTT. This sequence encodes CASSQAGGTTTDTQYF.

This clonotype was counted at least ten times. The V gene is TRBV4-1, the J gene TRBJ2-5; D may be TRBD2 (6 bases). Germline loops: CDR1 MGHRA, CDR2 YSYEKL. The CDR3 runs 16 residues. The V and J ends lost 4 bases and 5 bases respectively, with 20 bases between them. This CDR3 reads CASSPYGGSPGETQYF. DNA for the CDR3: TGCGCCAGCAGCCCATATGGAGGGAGTCCCGGGGAGACCCAGTACTTC.

The rearrangement uses TRBV12-3 or TRBV12-4 and TRBJ2-2; 7 nucleotides agree with TRBD1. The length of the CDR3 is 15 residues. With V trimmed by 7 bases and J by 4 bases, 9 bases remained unmatched. The CDR3 is CASMGTRDSTGELFF. CDR3 DNA: TGTGCCAGCATGGGCACCCGGGACAGCACCGGGGAGCTGTTTTTT.

Concerning this clonotype itself: A much larger clone sits a single nucleotide away, making a read error possible. V usage is TRBV4-1 and J usage is TRBJ2-7; 8 bases align to TRBD1. Per germline, CDR1 MGHRA and CDR2 YSYEKL. The CDR3 has 15 amino acids. The CDR3 DNA is TGCGCCAGCAGCCCGGGGACAGGCAATCAATACGAGCGGTACTTC. This encodes CASSPGTGNQYERYF.

The rearrangement uses TRBV9 and TRBJ2-3, with D possibly being TRBD1 (5 bases). There are 16 residues in the CDR3. Trimming left V 4 bases short and J 2 bases short, with 17 bases between. The germline gives CDR1 SGDLS, CDR2 YYNGEE. CDR3 in amino acids: CASSYEQDLFTDTQYF. The CDR3 nucleotides are TGTGCCAGCAGCTATGAACAGGACCTTTTCACAGATACGCAGTATTTT.